This is a list of T cell receptor beta chains from one sample in a study of T cell responses to AZD1222 COVID-19 vaccine. TCRdb's table, derived via immunoSEQ multiplex PCR, lists solely in-frame clones and lacks some. The sample has 100,000 to 150,000 clones; approximately 88% are singletons. Sequencing used peripheral blood, obtained on day 0 of AZD1222 vaccination. Receptor source: an adult in good health. The CDR3 runs from the conserved cysteine through the conserved F or W. Each record gives: V gene, J gene, D gene, clone size, CDR3 DNA, CDR3 protein. A D gene is named only where the DNA matches it firmly. Not every row has a clone size; where given, it reads once, few, many or a size class.

>TRBV9|TRBJ2-1|.|.
TGTGCCAGCAGCGTAGCTCCGATCAATGAGCAGTTCTTC
CASSVAPINEQFF
>TRBV19|TRBJ2-7|TRBD2|.
TGTGCCAGTAGTATAGGAGCGGGACCTAGCGACGAGCAGTACTTC
CASSIGAGPSDEQYF
>TRBV6-2/TRBV6-3|TRBJ2-3|TRBD2|.
TGTGCCAGCAGTTACCCGACGATTAAAATTAGCGGGGGAGTTTCCACAGATACGCAGTATTTT
CASSYPTIKISGGVSTDTQYF
>TRBV12-5|TRBJ2-5|.|.
TGTGCTAGTGGTTTGGTACACCCTCAGGGTCGCGAGACCCAGTACTTC
CASGLVHPQGRETQYF
>TRBV7-6|TRBJ1-2|TRBD1|once
TGTGCCAGCTCAATCGGAGAGAGGACAGGTCCCTATGGCTACACCTTC
CASSIGERTGPYGYTF
>TRBV7-9|TRBJ1-1|.|.
TGTGCCAGCAGCTTAGAGGGTAGCACTGAAGCTTTCTTT
CASSLEGSTEAFF
>TRBV12-5|TRBJ1-5|.|.
TGTGCTAGTGGTTTGATAATGGGGCAGGTTAGCAATCAGCCCCAGCATTTT
CASGLIMGQVSNQPQHF
>TRBV9|TRBJ1-4|.|.
TGTGCCAGCAGCGTAGGTGGAGGCATAACAACTAATGAAAAACTGTTTTTT
CASSVGGGITTNEKLFF
>TRBV27|TRBJ2-7|TRBD2|.
TGTGCCAGCAGTGGGACTAGCTTAGGCTACGAGCAGTACTTC
CASSGTSLGYEQYF
>TRBV6-5|TRBJ2-3|.|.
TGTGCCAGCACCGTAGGGCGAGGGACAGATACGCAGTATTTT
CASTVGRGTDTQYF
>TRBV23-1|TRBJ1-1|.|few
TGCGCCAGCAGTCAATCAGGTCCCGTGGAAGTGGAAGCTTTCTTT
CASSQSGPVEVEAFF
>TRBV5-1|TRBJ1-4|TRBD1|once
TGCGCCAGCAGCCGGACAGGGAATGATGAAAAACTGTTTTTT
CASSRTGNDEKLFF